The TCR beta chain under discussion was sequenced for a study of blood T cell repertoires in COVID-19 (TCRdb year 2020). Background for the entire study: Samples from collaborators originated in the United States, Italy and Spain and spanned both the acute and convalescent phases of COVID-19. A de-identified subject ID, COVID-19 status, age in years and sex were almost always included in the sample metadata. The repertoires were made available in a free public database intended to serve as a resource for research on the immune response to SARS-CoV-2. Where available, HLA class I and class II types were taken from metadata supplied by the sample provider and were not determined by assay-based typing. The prospective study material was composed of cDNA or gDNA derived from T cells, B-cell-depleted T cells, or PBMCs. Deeply sampled blood TCRbeta repertoires from subjects exposed to, actively infected with, or recovered from COVID-19 were included in the dataset. Samples came from the ongoing ImmuneRACE study (first 160 participants) plus 1,254 subjects from 6 global collaborators. Overall study results and their limits: The quantity of clinical and demographic metadata differed by source and by participant and was supplied without curation.

TCRbeta CDR3 regions were amplified from genomic DNA by means of the immunoSEQ Assay, a bias-controlled multiplex PCR. The original methods were these. The number of nucleated cells in each sample was estimated by amplification of reference gene primers within the assay. To quantify the absolute abundance of each unique TCRbeta CDR3 rearrangement, sequence reads were collapsed and filtered. For each sample, productive Simpson clonality was calculated as the square root of Simpson's diversity index over productive rearrangements. As stored in TCRdb, this immuneACCESS dataset retains in-frame rearrangements with V and J assigned. A fraction of the clones does not appear; measured against another copy, unresolved V genes explain less than half of the discrepancy, and the remainder lacks a known reason. The V and J calls and the clone size are those of that table, but D and trimming were determined from the DNA. For this sample the table gives hundreds of thousands of clones, of which 86% were detected only once. Roughly 1.4% of the sample belongs to the ten largest clones.

The germline V gene encodes CDR1 LGHDT and CDR2 YNNKEL (reference sequence). Germline trimming amounts to 5 bases on V and 11 bases on J, with 11 as the count of junction bases outside the gene matches. From its cysteine to its phenylalanine, the CDR3 spans 13 amino acids. Just CDR3 DNA is preserved here, 39 bases in frame from base 1. The collaborating institutions used their own protocols to collect whole blood in K2EDTA tubes. For TCRbeta analysis, collaborators shipped samples in one of three forms: frozen whole blood, isolated PBMCs, or DNA extracted from either of those sample types. About this clone itself: Its antigen target is currently unknown. No base quality values were provided; no much bigger clone lies one nucleotide off.

Here the chain combines TRBV3-1 (or the pseudogene TRBV3-2) and TRBJ1-1; 7 junctional bases match TRBD1. Input material: peripheral blood. This TCR came from a woman aged 30 to 39 with active or convalescent COVID-19. The DNA reads as follows: TGTGCCAGCAGCACCGGAGGGGGCCGGGTGGCTTTCTTT. It translates to CASSTGGGRVAFF.